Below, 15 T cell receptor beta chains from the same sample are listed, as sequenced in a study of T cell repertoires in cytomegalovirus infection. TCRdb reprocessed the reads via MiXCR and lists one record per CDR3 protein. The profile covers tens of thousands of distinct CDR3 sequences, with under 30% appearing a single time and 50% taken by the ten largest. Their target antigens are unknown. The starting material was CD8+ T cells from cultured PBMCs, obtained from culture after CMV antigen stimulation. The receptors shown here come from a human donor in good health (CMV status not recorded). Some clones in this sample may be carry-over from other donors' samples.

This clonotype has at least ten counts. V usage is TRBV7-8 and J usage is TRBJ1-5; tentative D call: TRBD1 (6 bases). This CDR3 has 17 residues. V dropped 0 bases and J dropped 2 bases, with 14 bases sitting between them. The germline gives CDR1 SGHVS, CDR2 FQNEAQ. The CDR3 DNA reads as TGTGCCAGCAGCTTAGCGACGGGGGGCGCTGGCAATCAGCCCCAGCATTTT. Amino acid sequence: CASSLATGGAGNQPQHF.

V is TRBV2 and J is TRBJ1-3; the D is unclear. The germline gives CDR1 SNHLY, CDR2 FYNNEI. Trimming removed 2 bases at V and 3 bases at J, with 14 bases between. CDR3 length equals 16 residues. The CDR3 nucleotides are TGTGCCAGCAGTGAATCGAACAGCTTAGGTGGAAACACCATATATTTT. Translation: CASSESNSLGGNTIYF.

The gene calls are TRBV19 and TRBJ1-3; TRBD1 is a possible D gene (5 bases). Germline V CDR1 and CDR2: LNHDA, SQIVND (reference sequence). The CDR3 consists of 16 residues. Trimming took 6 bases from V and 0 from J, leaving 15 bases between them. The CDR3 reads CASRTGRPSSGNTIYF. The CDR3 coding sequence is TGTGCCAGTAGAACGGGACGCCCGAGCTCTGGAAACACCATATATTTT.

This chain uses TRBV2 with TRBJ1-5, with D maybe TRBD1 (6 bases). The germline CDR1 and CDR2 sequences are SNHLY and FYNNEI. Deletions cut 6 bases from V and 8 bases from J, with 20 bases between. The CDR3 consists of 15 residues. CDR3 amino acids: CASSSPGLAGEPQHF. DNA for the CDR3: TGTGCCAGCAGCTCCCCCGGCCTAGCAGGGGAGCCCCAGCATTTT.

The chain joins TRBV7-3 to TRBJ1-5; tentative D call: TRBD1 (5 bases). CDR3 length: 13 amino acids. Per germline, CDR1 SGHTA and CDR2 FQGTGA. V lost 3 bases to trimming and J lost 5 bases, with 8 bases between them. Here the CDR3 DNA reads TGTGCCAGCAGCTTTGACAGCTATCAGCCCCAGCATTTT. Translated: CASSFDSYQPQHF.

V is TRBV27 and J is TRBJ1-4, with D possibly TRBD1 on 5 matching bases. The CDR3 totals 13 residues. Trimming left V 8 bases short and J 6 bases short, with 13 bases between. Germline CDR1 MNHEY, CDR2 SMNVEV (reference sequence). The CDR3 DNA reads TGTGCCAGCTCTTCCGGGGGGGATGAAAAACTGTTTTTT. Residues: CASSSGGDEKLFF.

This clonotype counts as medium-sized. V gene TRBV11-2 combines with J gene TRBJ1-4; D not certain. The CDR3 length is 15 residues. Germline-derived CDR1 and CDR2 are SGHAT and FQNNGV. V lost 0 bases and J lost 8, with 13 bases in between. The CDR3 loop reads CASSLEGRAGEKLFF. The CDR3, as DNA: TGTGCCAGCAGCTTAGAGGGGAGGGCTGGGGAAAAACTGTTTTTT.

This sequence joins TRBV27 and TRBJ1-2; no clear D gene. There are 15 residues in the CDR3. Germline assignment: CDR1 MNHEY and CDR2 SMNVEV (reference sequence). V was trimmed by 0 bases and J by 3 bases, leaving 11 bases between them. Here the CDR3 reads CASSLSLDTDYGYTF. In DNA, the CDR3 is TGTGCCAGCAGTTTATCCCTCGACACTGACTATGGCTACACCTTC.

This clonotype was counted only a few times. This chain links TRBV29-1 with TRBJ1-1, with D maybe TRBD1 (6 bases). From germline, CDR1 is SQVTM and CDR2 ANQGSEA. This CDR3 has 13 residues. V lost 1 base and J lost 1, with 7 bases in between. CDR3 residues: CSVEVDRNTEAFF. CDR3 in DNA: TGCAGCGTTGAAGTGGACAGGAACACTGAAGCTTTCTTT.

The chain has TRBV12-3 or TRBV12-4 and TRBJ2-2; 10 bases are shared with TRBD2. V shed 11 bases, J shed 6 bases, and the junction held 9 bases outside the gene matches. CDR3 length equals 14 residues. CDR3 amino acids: CAAQRSGRAGELFF. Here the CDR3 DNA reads TGTGCCGCTCAGCGGAGCGGGAGGGCCGGGGAGCTGTTTTTT.

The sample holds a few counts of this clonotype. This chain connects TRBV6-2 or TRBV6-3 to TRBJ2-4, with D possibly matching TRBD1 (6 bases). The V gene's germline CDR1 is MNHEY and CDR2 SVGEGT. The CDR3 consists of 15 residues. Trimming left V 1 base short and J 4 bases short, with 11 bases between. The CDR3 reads CASSYFRDIKNIQYF. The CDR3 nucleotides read TGTGCCAGCAGTTACTTCCGGGACATAAAAAACATTCAGTACTTC.

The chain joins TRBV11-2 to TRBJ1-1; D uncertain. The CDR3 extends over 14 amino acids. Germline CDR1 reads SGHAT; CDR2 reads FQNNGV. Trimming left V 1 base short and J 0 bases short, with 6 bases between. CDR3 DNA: TGTGCCAGCAGCTTAGCGGGCATGAACACTGAAGCTTTCTTT. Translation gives CASSLAGMNTEAFF.

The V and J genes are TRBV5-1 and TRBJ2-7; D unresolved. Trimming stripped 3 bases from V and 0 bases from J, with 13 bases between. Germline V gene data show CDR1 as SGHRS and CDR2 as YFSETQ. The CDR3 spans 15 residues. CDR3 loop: CASSSGPTSSYEQYF. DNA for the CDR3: TGCGCCAGCAGCTCCGGACCGACAAGCTCCTACGAGCAGTACTTC.

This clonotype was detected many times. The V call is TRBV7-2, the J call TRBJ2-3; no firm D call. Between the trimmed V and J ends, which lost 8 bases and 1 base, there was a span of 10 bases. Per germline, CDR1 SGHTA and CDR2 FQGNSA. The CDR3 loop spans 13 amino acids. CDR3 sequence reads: CASSRLGTDTQYF. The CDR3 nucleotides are TGTGCCAGCTCTCGGTTGGGCACAGATACGCAGTATTTT.

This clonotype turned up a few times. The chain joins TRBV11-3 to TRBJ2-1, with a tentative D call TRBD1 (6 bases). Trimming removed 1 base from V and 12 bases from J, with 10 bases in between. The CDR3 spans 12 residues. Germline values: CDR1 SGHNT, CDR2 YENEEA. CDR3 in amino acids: CASSLAGARQFF. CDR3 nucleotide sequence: TGTGCCAGCAGCTTAGCAGGGGCGAGGCAGTTCTTC.